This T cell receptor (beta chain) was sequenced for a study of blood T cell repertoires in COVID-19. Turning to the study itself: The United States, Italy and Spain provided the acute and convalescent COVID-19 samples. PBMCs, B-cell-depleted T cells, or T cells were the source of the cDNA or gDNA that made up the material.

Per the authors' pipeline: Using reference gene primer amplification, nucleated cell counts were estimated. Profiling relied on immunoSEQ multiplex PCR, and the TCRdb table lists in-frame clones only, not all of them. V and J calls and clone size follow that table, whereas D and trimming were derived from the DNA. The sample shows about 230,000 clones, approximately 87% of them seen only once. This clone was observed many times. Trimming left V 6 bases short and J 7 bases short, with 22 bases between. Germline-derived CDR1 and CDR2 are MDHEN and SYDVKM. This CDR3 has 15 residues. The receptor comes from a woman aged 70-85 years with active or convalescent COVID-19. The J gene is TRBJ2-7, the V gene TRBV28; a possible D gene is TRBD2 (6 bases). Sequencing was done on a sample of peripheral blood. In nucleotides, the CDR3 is TGTGCCAGCAGCCGTATAGCGGTTCCTACGTTGGAGCAGTACTTC. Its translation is CASSRIAVPTLEQYF.